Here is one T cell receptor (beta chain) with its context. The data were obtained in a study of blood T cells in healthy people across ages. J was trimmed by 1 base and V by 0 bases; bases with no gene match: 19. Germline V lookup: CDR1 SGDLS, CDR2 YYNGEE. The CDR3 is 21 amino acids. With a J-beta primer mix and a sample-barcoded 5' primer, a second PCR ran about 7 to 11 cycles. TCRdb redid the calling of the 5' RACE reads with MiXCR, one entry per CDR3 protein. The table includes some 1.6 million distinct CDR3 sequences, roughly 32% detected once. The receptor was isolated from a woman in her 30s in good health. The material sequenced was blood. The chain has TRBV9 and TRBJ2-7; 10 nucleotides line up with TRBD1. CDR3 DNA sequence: TGTGCCAGCAGCGTAGGGCTAGCTTACAGGACAGGGGGTTCGGGGTCCTACGAGCAGTACTTC. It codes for CASSVGLAYRTGGSGSYEQYF.